This paragraph reports one T cell receptor beta chain. A second PCR of about 7 to 12 cycles used a sample-barcoded 5' primer and a J-beta primer mix. The template-switch adaptor, which had 12 random nucleotides, put a tag on each cDNA molecule. TCRdb ran MiXCR on the 5' RACE reads and lists one entry per CDR3 protein. The sample carries hundreds of thousands of distinct CDR3 sequences, 45% to 50% recorded once. This specimen belongs to a study of blood T cells in healthy people across ages. For the study at large: The capture of about one barcoded beta molecule per two T cells was achieved by template switching.

The CDR3 runs to 14 residues. Trimming took 7 bases from V and 4 from J, leaving 16 bases between them. The germline gives CDR1 MDHEN, CDR2 SYDVKM. The sequence came from an older woman in good health. Material: blood. The chain links TRBV28 to TRBJ1-1; D is uncertain. The CDR3 DNA follows: TGTGCCAGCACCTTACAAACAGCGGGCACTGAAGCTTTCTTT. Amino acids: CASTLQTAGTEAFF.